The sequence of this TCR beta chain was determined in a study of blood T cell repertoires in COVID-19. On the study more broadly: COVID-19 samples, acute and convalescent, were from the United States, Italy and Spain. Nucleic acid was either cDNA or gDNA, and it came from T cells, B-cell-depleted T cells, or PBMCs.

Sample share makes this clone medium-sized (0.01 to 0.1%). Per the original data handling: Estimation of nucleated cell counts relied on the amplification of reference gene primers. Generated by immunoSEQ multiplex PCR, the TCRdb table keeps only in-frame clones and is missing some. The D gene and trimming were derived from the DNA, and the V and J assignments and clone size from that table. The repertoire includes some 48,000 clones, 89% of them detected once, and roughly 2% sits in the top ten. Looked up from germline, CDR1 is SGHTA and CDR2 is FQGTGA. The CDR3 is 15 residues long. V dropped 4 bases and J dropped 4; count of bases not matched to a gene: 3.

The sequenced sample was peripheral blood. The sequence was obtained from a human donor in a cohort sampled during active COVID-19. The chain has TRBV7-3 and TRBJ2-2; 10 bases are shared with TRBD2. The DNA of the CDR3 is TGTGCCAGCAGCTCACTAGCGGGGACCACCGGGGAGCTGTTTTTT. As protein: CASSSLAGTTGELFF.